These 9 T cell receptor beta chains were all obtained from the same sample, sequenced in a study of cytomegalovirus exposure and HLA in healthy donors. The PCR contained 60 Vbeta and 13 Jbeta primers. The repertoire was sequenced with immunoSEQ multiplex PCR; TCRdb's copy has only in-frame clones and lacks some. This sample has hundreds of thousands of clones, with roughly 85% found just once. Source material: PBMCs. The receptors were sampled from a male donor in good health and CMV-seronegative.

The table lists this clone with many counts. This chain joins TRBV12-5 and TRBJ1-2; 7 nucleotides line up with TRBD1. Per germline, CDR1 LGHNT and CDR2 FRNRAP. The J segment lost 8 bases and the V segment lost 6 bases, leaving 12 bases of the junction unmatched. The CDR3 totals 14 residues. The CDR3 sequence is CASGLDRALRGYTF. CDR3 coding DNA: TGTGCTAGTGGCCTAGACAGGGCCCTCCGCGGCTACACCTTC.

The V call is TRBV5-1, the J call TRBJ2-3, with 13 bases that match TRBD2. The germline CDR1 and CDR2 sequences are SGHRS and YFSETQ. With V trimmed by 6 bases and J by 7 bases, 5 bases remained unmatched. The CDR3 contains 14 residues. The CDR3 loop reads CASTGLAGENTQYF. In DNA form, the CDR3 reads TGCGCCAGCACCGGACTAGCGGGAGAGAATACGCAGTATTTT. The full variable domain, completed using reference TRBV5-1 and TRBJ2-3, is KAGVTQTPRYLIKTRGQQVTLSCSPISGHRSVSWYQQTPGQGLQFLFEYFSETQRNKGNFPGRFSGRQFSNSRSEMNVSTLELGDSALYLCASTGLAGENTQYFGPGTRLTVL.

The J gene is TRBJ2-7, the V gene TRBV28, with 8 nucleotides matching TRBD1. The CDR3 has 12 amino acids. Per germline, CDR1 MDHEN and CDR2 SYDVKM. The V segment lost 4 bases and the J segment 6 bases; nucleotides outside the gene matches: 2. The CDR3 spells CASSSQGVEQYF. DNA for the CDR3: TGTGCCAGCAGTTCACAGGGGGTCGAGCAGTACTTC. Full variable domain (missing parts from reference TRBV28 and TRBJ2-7): DVKVTQSSRYLVKRTGEKVFLECVQDMDHENMFWYRQDPGLGLRLIYFSYDVKMKEKGDIPEGYSVSREKKERFSLILESASTNQTSMYLCASSSQGVEQYFGPGTRLTVT.

The V and J genes are TRBV6-1 and TRBJ2-1; a possible D gene is TRBD1 (5 bases). Trimming left V 3 bases short and J 2 bases short, with 8 bases between. Germline V lookup: CDR1 MNHNS, CDR2 SASEGT. The CDR3 covers 14 residues. The CDR3 spells CASSDRVPYNEQFF. The CDR3 nucleotides read TGTGCCAGCAGTGACAGGGTCCCCTACAATGAGCAGTTCTTC.

The CDR3 protein is CASSAAGGGETQYF. The CDR3 region has the DNA TGCGCCAGCAGCGCCGCAGGGGGCGGGGAGACCCAGTACTTC. J is TRBJ2-5 and V is TRBV5-1; 8 nucleotides align to TRBD1. The CDR3 runs to 14 residues. Germline-derived CDR1 and CDR2 are SGHRS and YFSETQ. Unmatched junction bases numbered 7, after V lost 4 bases and J lost 5 bases.

J is TRBJ2-7 and V is TRBV27, with D possibly matching TRBD1 (5 bases). V lost 4 bases to trimming and J lost 0 bases, with 10 bases between them. The CDR3 sequence is 14 residues long. The germline V gene has CDR1 MNHEY and CDR2 SMNVEV (reference sequence). The CDR3: CASSWADSSYEQYF. The CDR3 nucleotides read TGTGCCAGCAGTTGGGCAGACAGCTCCTACGAGCAGTACTTC.

V gene TRBV7-9 combines with J gene TRBJ1-1; unclear D gene. Germline CDR1 reads SEHNR; CDR2 reads FQNEAQ (reference sequence). V lost 1 base and J lost 5, with 8 bases in between. The CDR3 is made up of 13 amino acids. CDR3 protein: CASSLERGTEAFF. As DNA, the CDR3 is TGTGCCAGCAGCTTAGAGAGAGGTACTGAAGCTTTCTTT.

The rearrangement links TRBV13 to TRBJ2-1, with a weak D call TRBD1 (5 bases). Looked up from germline, CDR1 is PRHDT and CDR2 is FYEKMQ (reference sequence). Trimming took 2 bases from V and 10 from J, leaving 12 bases between them. CDR3 length: 13 residues. The CDR3 reads CASSLRGSNEQFF. DNA for the CDR3: TGTGCCAGCAGCTTAAGGGGCTCGAACGAGCAGTTCTTC. The entire variable domain, with the rest obtained from reference TRBV13 and TRBJ2-1, is as follows: AAGVIQSPRHLIKEKRETATLKCYPIPRHDTVYWYQQGPGQDPQFLISFYEKMQSDKGSIPDRFSAQQFSDYHSELNMSSLELGDSALYFCASSLRGSNEQFFGPGTRLTVL.

The chain employs TRBV5-3 and TRBJ2-5, with TRBD1 as a possible D gene (6 bases). TRBV5-3 is reported as an ORF; its role is uncertain. The CDR3 runs to 16 residues. The V end lost 4 bases, the J end lost 5 bases, and 21 bases lay between the germline ends. The CDR3 coding sequence is TGTGCCAGAAGCCGCCGGACAGACGGTTTGTCGGAGACCCAGTACTTC. Protein sequence: CARSRRTDGLSETQYF.